These 30 T cell receptor beta chains originate from one sample sequenced in a study of response to subunit inactivated influenza vaccine. Each CDR3 protein gets one entry after TCRdb re-called the RT-PCR reads with MiXCR. The sample has about 830,000 distinct CDR3 sequences, 15% to 20% seen once. The sequencing used PBMCs from blood, collected 4 to 6 days after vaccination. The source is a man aged 45-65 years who received an inactivated influenza vaccine.

This clonotype has a handful of counts. The CDR3 DNA is TGCGCCAGCAGCTGGAAGCGGGGGAGACAAGAGACCCAGTACTTC. Protein product: CASSWKRGRQETQYF. The chain carries TRBV5-1 and TRBJ2-5; 8 bases align to TRBD2. From germline, CDR1 is SGHRS and CDR2 YFSETQ. The J segment lost 2 bases and the V segment lost 3 bases, leaving 6 bases of the junction unmatched. CDR3 size: 15 residues.

This clonotype was detected a few times. The rearrangement joins TRBV6-1 to TRBJ2-7, with 8 bases identical to TRBD1. The CDR3 covers 14 residues. After removal of 5 bases from V and 4 bases from J, the junction contained 7 bases not matched to a gene. The germline V gene has CDR1 MNHNS and CDR2 SASEGT. The CDR3 here is CASSTITGGYEQYF. DNA of the CDR3: TGTGCCAGCAGTACCATAACAGGGGGGTACGAGCAGTACTTC.

This clonotype showed up just a few times. The chain employs TRBV7-3 and TRBJ2-6; 7 positions match TRBD1. CDR3 length: 16 residues. V dropped 1 base and J dropped 6; count of bases not matched to a gene: 6. Germline CDR1 is SGHTA and CDR2 is FQGTGA. CDR3 sequence: CASSLMGQSLANVLTF. The DNA for the CDR3 is TGTGCCAGCAGCTTAATGGGACAGAGTCTGGCCAACGTCCTGACTTTC.

This clonotype showed up many times. The DNA for the CDR3 is TGTGCCAGCAGCCTAGCGGGAGGGGATGAGCAGTTCTTC. This sequence encodes CASSLAGGDEQFF. This rearrangement joins TRBV12-3 or TRBV12-4 to TRBJ2-1; 12 bases line up with TRBD2. Losses at the gene ends were 6 bases for V and 8 bases for J; bases not matched to a gene: 2. This CDR3 region has 13 residues.

This clonotype was seen more than once but under ten times. The chain carries TRBV5-8 and TRBJ2-5, with a tentative D call TRBD1 (5 bases). CDR3 length: 16 residues. V gave up 2 bases and J gave up 1 base, with 15 bases separating them. CDR1 is SGHTS, CDR2 YDEGEE, per germline. The CDR3 DNA reads TGTGCCAGCAGCTTTGGGGCAGGTAGACCCCAAGAGACCCAGTACTTC. Translation gives CASSFGAGRPQETQYF.

The chain recombines TRBV7-9 with TRBJ2-1; 13 bases are shared with TRBD2. Germline V CDR1 and CDR2: SEHNR, FQNEAQ (reference sequence). With 1 base clipped from V and 9 bases from J, the junction kept 9 bases outside the gene matches. The CDR3 is 17 amino acids. Written as DNA, the CDR3 is TGTGCCAGCAGCTTAGTCGATGGACTAGCGGGAGTTGGTGAGCAGTTCTTC. Protein product: CASSLVDGLAGVGEQFF.

The chain employs TRBV5-6 and TRBJ2-1; D is possibly TRBD2 (6 bases). The V gene's germline CDR1 is SGHDT and CDR2 YYEEEE. This CDR3 has 14 residues. Trimming removed 1 base at V and 6 bases at J, with 11 bases between. This chain's CDR3 is CASSLLGGRNEQFF. The CDR3 DNA sequence: TGTGCCAGCAGCTTGTTGGGGGGACGCAATGAGCAGTTCTTC.

This clonotype occurred a few times. The CDR3 bases are TGCAGTGCTCCCCGGGGACTAGCGGGAACCGGGGAGCTGTTTTTT. Encoded protein: CSAPRGLAGTGELFF. The rearrangement joins TRBV20-1 to TRBJ2-2; 13 bases agree with TRBD2. The CDR3 spans 15 residues. Trimming at V came to 5 bases and at J to 5 bases, leaving 5 bases not matched to a gene. Germline CDR1 DFQATT, CDR2 SNEGSKA (reference sequence).

This clonotype was recorded many times. This chain uses TRBV20-1 with TRBJ2-5; no clear D. The CDR3 sequence is 10 residues long. The V and J ends lost 4 bases and 3 bases respectively, with 3 bases between them. The V gene's germline CDR1 is DFQATT and CDR2 SNEGSKA (reference sequence). The CDR3: CSATEETQYF. Written as DNA, the CDR3 is TGCAGTGCTACGGAAGAGACCCAGTACTTC.

This clonotype appeared a few times. The chain couples TRBV24-1 to TRBJ2-3; D not resolved. V lost 6 bases and J 1 base, leaving 7 bases between the germline ends. The CDR3 contains 13 residues. CDR1 KGHDR and CDR2 SFDVKD come from the germline V gene. The DNA of the CDR3 is TGTGCCACCAGTCGGCAACGCACAGATACGCAGTATTTT. Protein sequence: CATSRQRTDTQYF.

This clonotype occurred many times. The chain couples TRBV13 to TRBJ2-7; D not resolved. Germline lookup yields CDR1 PRHDT and CDR2 FYEKMQ (reference sequence). The CDR3 loop spans 15 amino acids. Trimming took 1 base from V and 2 from J, leaving 12 bases between them. The CDR3 protein is CASSLEGSLTYEQYF. CDR3 bases: TGTGCCAGCAGCTTAGAAGGGTCCTTAACCTACGAGCAGTACTTC.

The V and J genes are TRBV20-1 and TRBJ1-2; 7 bases agree with TRBD1. CDR3 length: 15 amino acids. Unmatched junction bases numbered 10, after V lost 0 bases and J lost 6 bases. Germline V CDR1 and CDR2: DFQATT, SNEGSKA (reference sequence). The CDR3 DNA reads TGCAGTGCTAGAGATCGGCAGGGGGATCGTCATGGCTACACCTTC. It codes for CSARDRQGDRHGYTF.

V usage is TRBV29-1 and J usage is TRBJ2-7; D uncertain. The germline CDR1 and CDR2 sequences are SQVTM and ANQGSEA. Trimming shortened V by 3 bases and J by 3 bases, and 15 bases separated the two germline ends. The CDR3 loop spans 14 amino acids. CDR3 protein: CSVEMADGFYEQYF. The CDR3 nucleotides are TGCAGCGTTGAGATGGCGGACGGTTTCTACGAGCAGTACTTC.

This clonotype came up a few times. The chain has TRBV28 and TRBJ1-2; D not resolved. V was shortened by 5 bases and J by 6 bases, with 10 bases between the two germline ends. The CDR3 covers 12 residues. CDR1 MDHEN and CDR2 SYDVKM come from the germline V gene. The CDR3 is CASSAPYNGYTF. The CDR3 bases are TGTGCCAGCAGTGCCCCTTATAATGGCTACACCTTC.

V gene TRBV15 combines with J gene TRBJ2-3, with 10 bases identical to TRBD2. In germline, CDR1 is LNHNV, CDR2 YYDKDF (reference sequence). The trim removed 6 bases at V and 5 bases at J, leaving 8 bases unmatched. The CDR3 runs 15 residues. The CDR3: CATSRAGGPVDTQYF. CDR3 sequence (DNA): TGTGCCACCAGTCGAGCGGGAGGGCCGGTAGATACGCAGTATTTT.

J is TRBJ2-7 and V is TRBV27; 9 bases align to TRBD2. Germline V CDR1 and CDR2: MNHEY, SMNVEV (reference sequence). The CDR3 consists of 14 residues. Trimming removed 3 bases from V and 7 bases from J; junction bases left unmatched: 7. The CDR3 DNA is TGTGCCAGCAGTTTCGCGGGAGGGCCGGGAGAGCAGTACTTC. Amino acid sequence: CASSFAGGPGEQYF.

The chain employs TRBV29-1 and TRBJ2-1, with TRBD1 as a possible D gene (5 bases). The CDR3 is 16 amino acids. Per the germline V gene, CDR1 is SQVTM and CDR2 is ANQGSEA. The V end lost 0 bases, the J end lost 7 bases, and 19 bases lay between the germline ends. CDR3 coding DNA: TGCAGCGTTGAAGATGGTGGGGCAGGGTTTTTGAATGAGCAGTTCTTC. Protein: CSVEDGGAGFLNEQFF.

This clonotype was seen more than once but under ten times. The rearrangement uses TRBV20-1 and TRBJ2-1, with unresolved D. V lost 0 bases, J lost 8 bases, and 8 bases lay in between. Germline V gene sequence: CDR1 DFQATT, CDR2 SNEGSKA (reference sequence). The CDR3 sequence is 12 residues long. CDR3 nucleotide sequence: TGCAGTGCTAGAGATCGAGCACATGAGCAGTTCTTC. Translating it yields CSARDRAHEQFF.

V usage is TRBV5-1 and J usage is TRBJ1-2; the match to TRBD1 covers 8 bases. The CDR3 loop spans 14 amino acids. V dropped 4 bases and J dropped 4; count of bases not matched to a gene: 6. Germline values: CDR1 SGHRS, CDR2 YFSETQ. The CDR3 region has the DNA TGCGCCAGCAGCAATGGACAGGGTGGCTATGGCTACACCTTC. As protein: CASSNGQGGYGYTF.

The rearrangement links TRBV10-3 to TRBJ2-5; no reliable D call. The V end lost 3 bases, the J end lost 5 bases, and 10 bases lay between the germline ends. CDR1 ENHRY and CDR2 SYGVKD come from the germline V gene. This CDR3 comprises 13 residues. CDR3 nucleotide sequence: TGTGCCATCAGTGAATCAGTTGTGGAGACCCAGTACTTC. This gives the protein CAISESVVETQYF.

The V gene is TRBV11-2, the J gene TRBJ2-3; no firm D call. Germline V gives CDR1 SGHAT, CDR2 FQNNGV. V dropped 6 bases and J dropped 4 bases, with 5 bases sitting between them. There are 11 residues in the CDR3. CDR3 nucleotides: TGTGCCAGCAGACGCTCAGATACGCAGTATTTT. This gives the protein CASRRSDTQYF.

This clonotype was seen a few times. The chain carries TRBV10-3 and TRBJ2-3; no clear D. Trimming cost V 8 bases and J 3 bases, with 12 bases left between them. CDR1 and CDR2 from the germline V gene are ENHRY and SYGVKD. The CDR3 covers 13 residues. Here the CDR3 DNA reads TGTGCCATCGCTGGATCGTCTACAGATACGCAGTATTTT. The encoded protein is CAIAGSSTDTQYF.

This clonotype was counted a few times. Written as DNA, the CDR3 is TGTGCCAGCAGCCGGACTAGCGGGGGGGCTTTGGCCGATACGCAGTATTTT. This encodes CASSRTSGGALADTQYF. The chain uses TRBV7-9 and TRBJ2-3, with 15 bases matching TRBD2. Germline CDR1 is SEHNR and CDR2 is FQNEAQ (reference sequence). V lost 5 bases and J lost 6; bases outside the gene matches: 9. This CDR3 comprises 17 residues.

There are a few counts of this clonotype. The chain joins TRBV18 to TRBJ2-1, with a weak D call TRBD1 (5 bases). Germline CDR1 and CDR2: KGHSH and LQKENI. The CDR3 is 13 residues long. Trimming removed 3 bases from V and 10 bases from J, with 13 bases in between. The chain's CDR3 is CASSPGNDREQFF. CDR3 nucleotides: TGTGCCAGCTCACCGGGGAATGACAGAGAGCAGTTCTTC.

The chain carries TRBV28 and TRBJ2-7; TRBD1 aligns across 7 bases. CDR1 MDHEN and CDR2 SYDVKM come from the germline V gene. V shed 6 bases, J shed 3 bases, and the junction held 8 bases outside the gene matches. This CDR3 has 14 residues. In nucleotides, the CDR3 is TGTGCCAGCAGGCAAGGGGGCCTCCACTACGAGCAGTACTTC. Its protein product is CASRQGGLHYEQYF.

The rearrangement links TRBV15 to TRBJ2-1, with D possibly TRBD1 on 6 matching bases. Germline CDR1 is LNHNV and CDR2 is YYDKDF (reference sequence). V lost 5 bases, J lost 4 bases, and 12 bases lay in between. This CDR3 is built from 14 residues. The CDR3 sequence is CATSGHRGYNEQFF. CDR3 nucleotide sequence: TGTGCCACCAGCGGCCATAGGGGGTACAATGAGCAGTTCTTC.

The rearrangement joins TRBV6-1 to TRBJ2-5; D gene ambiguous. V gave up 5 bases and J gave up 5 bases, with 18 bases separating them. In germline, CDR1 is MNHNS, CDR2 SASEGT. The CDR3 contains 15 residues. The DNA of the CDR3 is TGTGCCAGCAGTCAAACGGGCGACGCAGACGAGACCCAGTACTTC. As protein: CASSQTGDADETQYF.

This clonotype appeared a few times. This chain links TRBV5-1 with TRBJ1-1, with D perhaps TRBD1 (5 bases). The V gene lost 4 bases and the J gene lost 2 bases, with 12 bases spanning the gap. The germline gives CDR1 SGHRS, CDR2 YFSETQ. This CDR3 has 14 amino acids. CDR3 protein: CASSRTPSNTEAFF. CDR3 nucleotides: TGCGCCAGCAGCAGGACACCTTCTAACACTGAAGCTTTCTTT.

This clonotype was detected many times. The rearrangement links TRBV7-6 to TRBJ2-7; D gene unclear. CDR1 is SGHVS, CDR2 FNYEAQ, per germline. Trimming cost V 5 bases and J 6 bases, with 14 bases left between them. There are 13 residues in the CDR3. The CDR3 nucleotides read TGTGCCAGCAGCCTAAATACGGGCCGCGAGCAGTACTTC. Translating gives CASSLNTGREQYF.

In this sample, this clonotype turned up many times. V is TRBV29-1 and J is TRBJ2-5; D gene ambiguous. CDR1 is SQVTM and CDR2 is ANQGSEA in the germline V gene. Trimming stripped 4 bases from V and 4 bases from J, with 10 bases between. This CDR3 spans 12 amino acids. The CDR3 coding sequence is TGCAGCGTTGTTTGGTATTCAGAGACCCAGTACTTC. This encodes CSVVWYSETQYF.